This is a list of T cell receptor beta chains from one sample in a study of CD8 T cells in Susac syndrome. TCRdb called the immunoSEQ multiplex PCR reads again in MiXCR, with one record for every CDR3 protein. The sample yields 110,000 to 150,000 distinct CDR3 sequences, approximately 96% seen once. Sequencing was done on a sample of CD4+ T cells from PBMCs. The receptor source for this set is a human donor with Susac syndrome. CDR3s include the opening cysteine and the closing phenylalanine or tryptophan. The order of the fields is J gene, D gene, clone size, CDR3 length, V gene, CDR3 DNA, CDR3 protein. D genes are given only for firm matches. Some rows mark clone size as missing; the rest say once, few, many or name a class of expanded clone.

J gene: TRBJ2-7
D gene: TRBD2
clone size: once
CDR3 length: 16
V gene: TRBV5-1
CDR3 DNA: TGCGCCAGCAGCCTTTCGACTAGCGGGGGGCCCTATCAGCAGTACTTC
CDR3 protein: CASSLSTSGGPYQQYF

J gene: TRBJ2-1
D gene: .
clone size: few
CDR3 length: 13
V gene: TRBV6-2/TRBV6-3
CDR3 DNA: TGTGCCAGCCGGGGATCCTCCTACAATGAGCAGTTCTTC
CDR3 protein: CASRGSSYNEQFF

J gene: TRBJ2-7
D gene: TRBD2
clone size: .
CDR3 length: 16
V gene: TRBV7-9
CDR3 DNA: TGTGCCAGCAGCCTCGCGACTAGCGGGAGTATCTACGAGCAGTACTTC
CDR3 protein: CASSLATSGSIYEQYF

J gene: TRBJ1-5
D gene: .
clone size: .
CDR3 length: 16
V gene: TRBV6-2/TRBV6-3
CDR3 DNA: TGTGCCAGCAGCCCCGCCACGGGAGGATGGAATCAGCCCCAGCATTTT
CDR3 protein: CASSPATGGWNQPQHF

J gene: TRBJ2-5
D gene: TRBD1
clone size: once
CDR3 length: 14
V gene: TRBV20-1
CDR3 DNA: TGCAGTGCTATTGGGTCCGGACAGGAAGAGACCCAGTACTTC
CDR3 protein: CSAIGSGQEETQYF

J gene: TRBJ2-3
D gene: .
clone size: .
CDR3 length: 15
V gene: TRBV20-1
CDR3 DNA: TGCAGTGCTGTAGCGTTAGTGGCCCTAACAGATACGCAGTATTTT
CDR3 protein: CSAVALVALTDTQYF

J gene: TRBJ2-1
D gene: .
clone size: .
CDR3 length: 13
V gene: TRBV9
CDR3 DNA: TGTGCCGCCGGGTCGGCACCCTACAATGAGCAGTTCTTC
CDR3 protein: CAAGSAPYNEQFF

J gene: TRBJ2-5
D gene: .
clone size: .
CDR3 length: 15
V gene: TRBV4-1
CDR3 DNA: TGCGCCAGCAGCCAAGAGGTGGGGTTAGCCGTGACCCAGTACTTC
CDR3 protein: CASSQEVGLAVTQYF

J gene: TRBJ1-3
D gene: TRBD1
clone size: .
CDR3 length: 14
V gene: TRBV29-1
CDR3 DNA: TGCAGCGTTGAAGGGCAGGGGGACCGAAACACCATATATTTT
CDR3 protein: CSVEGQGDRNTIYF

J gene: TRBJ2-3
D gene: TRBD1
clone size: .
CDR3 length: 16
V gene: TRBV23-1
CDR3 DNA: TGCGCCAGCGGAAACAGGGGATCCCCTGGTACAGATACGCAGTATTTT
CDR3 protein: CASGNRGSPGTDTQYF

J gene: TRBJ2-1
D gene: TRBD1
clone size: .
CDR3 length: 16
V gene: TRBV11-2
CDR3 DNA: TGTGCCAGCAGCTTAGCGTTGGGACAGGGGCCTAAGGGCCAGTTCTTC
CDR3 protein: CASSLALGQGPKGQFF

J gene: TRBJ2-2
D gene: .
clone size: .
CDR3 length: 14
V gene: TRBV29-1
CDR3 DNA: TGCAGCGCCGTACCTGTTACGAACACCGGGGAGCTGTTTTTT
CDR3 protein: CSAVPVTNTGELFF

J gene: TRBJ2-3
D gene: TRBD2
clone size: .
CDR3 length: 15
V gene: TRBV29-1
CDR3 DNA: TGCAGCGCCCTGCGGGGTAGCGGGAGCACAGATACGCAGTATTTT
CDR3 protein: CSALRGSGSTDTQYF

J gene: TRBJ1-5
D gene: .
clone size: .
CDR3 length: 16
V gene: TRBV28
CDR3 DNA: TGTGCCAGCAGTCCCCCTGGTAGCCCCGGCAATCAGCCCCAGCATTTT
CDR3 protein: CASSPPGSPGNQPQHF

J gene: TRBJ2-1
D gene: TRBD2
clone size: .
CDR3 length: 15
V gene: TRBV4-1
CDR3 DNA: TGCGCCAGCAGCCAAGATGGGGGGACTAGCAATGAGCAGTTCTTC
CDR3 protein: CASSQDGGTSNEQFF

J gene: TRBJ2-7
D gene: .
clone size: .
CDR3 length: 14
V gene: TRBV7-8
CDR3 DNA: TGTGCCAGCAGCTTAGCGGGGGATGCAGGCGAGCAGTACTTC
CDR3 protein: CASSLAGDAGEQYF

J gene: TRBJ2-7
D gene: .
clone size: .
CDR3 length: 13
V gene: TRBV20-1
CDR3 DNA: TGCAGTGCTAAAGTGGGTCCCACCTACGAGCAGTACTTC
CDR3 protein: CSAKVGPTYEQYF

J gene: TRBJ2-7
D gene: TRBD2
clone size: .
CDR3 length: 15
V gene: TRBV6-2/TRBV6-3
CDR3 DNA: TGTGCCAGCAAGGGCGGGGGGGGACCACCCTACGAGCAGTACTTC
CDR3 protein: CASKGGGGPPYEQYF

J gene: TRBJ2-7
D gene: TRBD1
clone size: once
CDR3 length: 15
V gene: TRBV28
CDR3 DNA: TGTGCCAGCAAGAACACAGGGGGCGATACCTACGAGCAGTACTTC
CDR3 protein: CASKNTGGDTYEQYF

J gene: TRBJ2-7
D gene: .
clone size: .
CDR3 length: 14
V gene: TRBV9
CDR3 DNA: TGTGCCAGCAGCGTAGCGGCAGGGTCGGGCGAGCAGTACTTC
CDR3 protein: CASSVAAGSGEQYF

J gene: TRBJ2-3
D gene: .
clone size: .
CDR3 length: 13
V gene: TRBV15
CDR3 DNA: TGTGCCACCAGCAGAGGGGCCACAGATACGCAGTATTTT
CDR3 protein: CATSRGATDTQYF

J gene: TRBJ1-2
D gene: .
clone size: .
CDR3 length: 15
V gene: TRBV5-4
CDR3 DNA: TGTGCCAGCAGCCAGACACAGGGTGGCGGCTATGGCTACACCTTC
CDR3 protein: CASSQTQGGGYGYTF

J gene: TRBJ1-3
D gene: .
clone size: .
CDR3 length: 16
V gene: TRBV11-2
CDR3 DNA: TGTGCCAGCAGCTTTTACCCCCGGAGGTCTGGAAACACCATATATTTT
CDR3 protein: CASSFYPRRSGNTIYF

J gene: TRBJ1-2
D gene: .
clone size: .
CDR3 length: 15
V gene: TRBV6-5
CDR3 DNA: TGTGCCAGCAGTTACTCGAGAGGGGGGGCGCGTGGCTACACCTTC
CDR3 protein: CASSYSRGGARGYTF

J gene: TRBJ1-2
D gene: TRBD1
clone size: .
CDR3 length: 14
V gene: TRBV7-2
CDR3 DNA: TGTGCCAGCAGCTTACGTTGGACAGGTGGCGGCTACACCTTC
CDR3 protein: CASSLRWTGGGYTF

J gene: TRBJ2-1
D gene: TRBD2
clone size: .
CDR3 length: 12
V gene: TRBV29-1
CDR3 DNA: TGCAGCGTTGGTGTACGGGGGGGCGATCGGTTCTTC
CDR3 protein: CSVGVRGGDRFF

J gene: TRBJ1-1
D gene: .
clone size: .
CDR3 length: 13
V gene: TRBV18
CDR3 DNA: TGTGCCAGCTCACCAAGCCAAAGTACCGAAGCTTTCTTT
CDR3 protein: CASSPSQSTEAFF

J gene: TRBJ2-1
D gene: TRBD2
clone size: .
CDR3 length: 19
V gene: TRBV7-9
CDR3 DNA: TGTGCCAGCAGCAATCTCCGGGGAAATCGGGGGGACCCATACAATGAGCAGTTCTTC
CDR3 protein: CASSNLRGNRGDPYNEQFF

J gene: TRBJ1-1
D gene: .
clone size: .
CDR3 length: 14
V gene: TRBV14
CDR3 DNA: TGTGCCAGCAGCCAGGATCAGGGGAACACTGAAGCTTTCTTT
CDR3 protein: CASSQDQGNTEAFF

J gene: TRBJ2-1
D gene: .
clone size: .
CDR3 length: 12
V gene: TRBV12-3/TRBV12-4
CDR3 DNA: TGTGCCAGCAGAGACGCGGGACACGAGCAGTTCTTC
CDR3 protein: CASRDAGHEQFF

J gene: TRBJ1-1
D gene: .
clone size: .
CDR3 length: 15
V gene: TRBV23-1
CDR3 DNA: TGCGCCAGCACGAGTATAAGGGCTGGGAACACTGAAGCTTTCTTT
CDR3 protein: CASTSIRAGNTEAFF

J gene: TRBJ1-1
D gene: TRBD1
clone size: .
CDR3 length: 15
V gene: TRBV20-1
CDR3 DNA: TGCAGTGCGAGGGGGGGACAGGGCGTGAACACTGAAGCTTTCTTT
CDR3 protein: CSARGGQGVNTEAFF

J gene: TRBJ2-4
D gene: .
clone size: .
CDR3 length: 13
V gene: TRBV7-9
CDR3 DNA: TGTGCCAGCAGCGCCGGTGGGTGGAACATTCAGTACTTC
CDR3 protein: CASSAGGWNIQYF

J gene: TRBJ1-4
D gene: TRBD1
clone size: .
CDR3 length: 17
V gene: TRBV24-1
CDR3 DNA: TGTGCCACCGCCCCTGGGGGACAGGGGGCGGCGAATGAAAAACTGTTTTTT
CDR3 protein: CATAPGGQGAANEKLFF

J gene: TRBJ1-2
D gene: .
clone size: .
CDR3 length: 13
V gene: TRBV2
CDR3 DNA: TGTGCCAGGGGGGGCAACGCGAACTATGGCTACACCTTC
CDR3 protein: CARGGNANYGYTF

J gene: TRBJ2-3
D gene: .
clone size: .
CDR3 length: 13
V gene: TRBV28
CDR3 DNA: TGTGCCAGCAGTTTCCCAGGACGGTATACGCAGTATTTT
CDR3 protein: CASSFPGRYTQYF

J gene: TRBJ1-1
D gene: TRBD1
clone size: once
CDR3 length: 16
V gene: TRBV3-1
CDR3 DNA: TGTGCCAGCAGCCTTAGACAGGGGAGGGGCAACACTGAAGCTTTCTTT
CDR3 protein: CASSLRQGRGNTEAFF

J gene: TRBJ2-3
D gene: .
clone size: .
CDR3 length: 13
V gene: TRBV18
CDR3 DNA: TGTGCCAGCTCCCCAGACTCATCGGGTACGCAGTATTTT
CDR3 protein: CASSPDSSGTQYF

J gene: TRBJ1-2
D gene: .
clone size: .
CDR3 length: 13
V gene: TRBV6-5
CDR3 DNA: TGTGCCAGCAGAAGGAAGCCTGAATCCGGCTACACCTTC
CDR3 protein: CASRRKPESGYTF

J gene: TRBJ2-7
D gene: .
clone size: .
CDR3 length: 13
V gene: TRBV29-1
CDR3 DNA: TGCAGCGTCAGACTCGGCCAATCCTACGAGCAGTACTTC
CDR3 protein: CSVRLGQSYEQYF

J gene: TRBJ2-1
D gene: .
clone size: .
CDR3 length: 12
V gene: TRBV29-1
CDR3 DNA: TGCAGCGTTAATCGGGGGGACAGTCGGCAGTTCTTC
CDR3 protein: CSVNRGDSRQFF

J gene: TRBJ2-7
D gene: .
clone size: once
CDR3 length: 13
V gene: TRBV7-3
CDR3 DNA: TGTGCCAGCAGCCCCTTGGCGGGTGGCGAGCAGTACTTC
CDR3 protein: CASSPLAGGEQYF

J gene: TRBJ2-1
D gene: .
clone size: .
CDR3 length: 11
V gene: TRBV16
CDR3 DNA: TGTGCCAGCAGCCAGACTAATGAGCAGTTCTTC
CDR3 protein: CASSQTNEQFF

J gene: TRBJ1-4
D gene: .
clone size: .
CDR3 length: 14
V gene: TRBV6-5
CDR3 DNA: TGTGCCAGCAGTTACGCGGGGAGGGGGGAAAAACTGTTTTTT
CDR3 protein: CASSYAGRGEKLFF

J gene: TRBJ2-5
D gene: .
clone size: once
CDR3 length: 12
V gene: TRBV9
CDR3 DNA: TGTGCCAGCAGCGCGTCGCAAGAGACCCAGTACTTC
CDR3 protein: CASSASQETQYF

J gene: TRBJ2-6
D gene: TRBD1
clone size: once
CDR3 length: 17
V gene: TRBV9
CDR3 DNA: TGTGCCAGCAGCGGGACAGGGTGGGGCTCTGGGGCCAACGTCCTGACTTTC
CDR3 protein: CASSGTGWGSGANVLTF

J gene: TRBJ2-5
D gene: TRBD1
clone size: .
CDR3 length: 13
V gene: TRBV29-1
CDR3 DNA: TGCAGCGTGGTACAGGGGTCAGGGGAGACCCAGTACTTC
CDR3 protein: CSVVQGSGETQYF

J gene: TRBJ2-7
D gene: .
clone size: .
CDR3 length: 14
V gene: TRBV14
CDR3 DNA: TGTGCCAGCAGCCGCGGGACAGTAGGCGGCGAGCAGTACTTC
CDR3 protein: CASSRGTVGGEQYF

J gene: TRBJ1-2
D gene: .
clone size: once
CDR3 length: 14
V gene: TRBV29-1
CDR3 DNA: TGCAGCGTTGAAAGCGGGGGCGGCAACTATGGCTACACCTTC
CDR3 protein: CSVESGGGNYGYTF

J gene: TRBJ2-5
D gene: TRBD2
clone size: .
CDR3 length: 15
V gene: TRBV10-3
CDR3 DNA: TGTGCCATCAGTGAGTCGGGACTAGGCGCTGAGACCCAGTACTTC
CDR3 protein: CAISESGLGAETQYF

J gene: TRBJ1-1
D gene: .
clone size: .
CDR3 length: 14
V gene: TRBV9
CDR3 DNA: TGTGCCAGCAGCGTAAACATCGGGAACACTGAAGCTTTCTTT
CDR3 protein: CASSVNIGNTEAFF

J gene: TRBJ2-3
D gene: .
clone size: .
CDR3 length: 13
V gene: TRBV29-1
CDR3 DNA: TGCAGCGTTGCGGGGGGCGGGACAGATACGCAGTATTTT
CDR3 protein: CSVAGGGTDTQYF

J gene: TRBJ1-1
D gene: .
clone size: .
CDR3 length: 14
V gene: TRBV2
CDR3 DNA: TGTGCCAGCAGTGACGAGAAGATGAACACTGAAGCTTTCTTT
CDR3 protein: CASSDEKMNTEAFF

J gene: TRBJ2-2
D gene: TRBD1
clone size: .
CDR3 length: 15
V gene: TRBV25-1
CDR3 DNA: TGTGCCAGTAGAAAGGACAGGGCGAACACCGGGGAGCTGTTTTTT
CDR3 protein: CASRKDRANTGELFF

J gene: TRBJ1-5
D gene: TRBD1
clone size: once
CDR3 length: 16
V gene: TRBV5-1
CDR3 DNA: TGCGCCAGCTCAGCAGGGGGCCTTCAGGGCAATCAGCCCCAGCATTTT
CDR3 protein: CASSAGGLQGNQPQHF

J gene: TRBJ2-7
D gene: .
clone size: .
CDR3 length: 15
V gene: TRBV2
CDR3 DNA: TGTGCCAGCAGTGGAGGGCGACAGAGTTCCTACGAGCAGTACTTC
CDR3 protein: CASSGGRQSSYEQYF

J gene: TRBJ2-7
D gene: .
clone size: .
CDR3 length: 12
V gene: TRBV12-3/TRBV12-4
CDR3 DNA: TGTGCCAGCGCCAGGGGCTATGGCGAGCAGTACTTC
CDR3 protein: CASARGYGEQYF